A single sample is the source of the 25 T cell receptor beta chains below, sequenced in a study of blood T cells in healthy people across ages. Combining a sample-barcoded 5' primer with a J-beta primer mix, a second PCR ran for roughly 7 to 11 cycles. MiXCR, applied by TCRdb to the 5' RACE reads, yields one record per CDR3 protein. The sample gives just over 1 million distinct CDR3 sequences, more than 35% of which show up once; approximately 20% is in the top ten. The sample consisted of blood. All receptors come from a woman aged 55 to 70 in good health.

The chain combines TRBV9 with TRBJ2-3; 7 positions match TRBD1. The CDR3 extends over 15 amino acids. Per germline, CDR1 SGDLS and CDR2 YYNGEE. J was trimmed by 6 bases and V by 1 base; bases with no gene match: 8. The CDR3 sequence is CASSVRRQGVDTQYF. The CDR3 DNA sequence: TGTGCCAGCAGCGTAAGGCGCCAGGGGGTGGATACGCAGTATTTT.

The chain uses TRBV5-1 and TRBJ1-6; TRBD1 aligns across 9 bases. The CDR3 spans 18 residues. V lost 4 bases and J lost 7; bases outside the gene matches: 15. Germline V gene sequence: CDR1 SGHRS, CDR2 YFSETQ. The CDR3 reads CASSVDRGTEWRNSPLHF. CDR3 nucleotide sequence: TGCGCCAGCAGCGTCGACAGGGGGACGGAGTGGAGGAATTCACCCCTCCACTTT. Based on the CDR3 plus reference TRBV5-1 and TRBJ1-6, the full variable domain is KAGVTQTPRYLIKTRGQQVTLSCSPISGHRSVSWYQQTPGQGLQFLFEYFSETQRNKGNFPGRFSGRQFSNSRSEMNVSTLELGDSALYLCASSVDRGTEWRNSPLHFGNGTRLTVT.

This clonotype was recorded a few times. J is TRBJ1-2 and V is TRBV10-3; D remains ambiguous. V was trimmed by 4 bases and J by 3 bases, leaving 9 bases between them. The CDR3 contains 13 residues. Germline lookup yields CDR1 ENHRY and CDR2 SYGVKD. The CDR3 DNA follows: TGTGCCATCAGTGCCGGCGGTTACTATGGCTACACCTTC. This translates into CAISAGGYYGYTF.

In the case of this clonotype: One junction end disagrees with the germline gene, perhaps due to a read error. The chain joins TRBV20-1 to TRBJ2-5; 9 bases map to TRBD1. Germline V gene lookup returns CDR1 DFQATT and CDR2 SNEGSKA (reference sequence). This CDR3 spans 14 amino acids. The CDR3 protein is CSASLNRGQETRYF. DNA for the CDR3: TGCAGTGCTAGCCTCAACAGGGGGCAGGAGACCCGGTACTTC.

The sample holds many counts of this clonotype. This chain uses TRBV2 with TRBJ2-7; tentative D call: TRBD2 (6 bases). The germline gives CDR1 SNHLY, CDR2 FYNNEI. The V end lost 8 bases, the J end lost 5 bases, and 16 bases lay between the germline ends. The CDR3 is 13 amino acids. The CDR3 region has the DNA TGTGCCAGCCTCGGGACTCTAATGGACGAGCAGTACTTC. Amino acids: CASLGTLMDEQYF.

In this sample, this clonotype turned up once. As DNA, the CDR3 is TGCAGCACCTTTGGACTAGACGGCACAGATACGCAGTATTTT. Translation: CSTFGLDGTDTQYF. The rearrangement joins TRBV20-1 to TRBJ2-3, with TRBD2 matching 7 bases. The CDR3 loop spans 14 amino acids. CDR1 DFQATT and CDR2 SNEGSKA come from the germline V gene (reference sequence).

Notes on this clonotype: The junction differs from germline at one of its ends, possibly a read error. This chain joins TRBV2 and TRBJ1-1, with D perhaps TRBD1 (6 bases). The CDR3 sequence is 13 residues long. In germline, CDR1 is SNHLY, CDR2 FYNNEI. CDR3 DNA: TGTGCCAGCAGCGAAGGGGGGAGAGCTGAAGCTTTCTTT. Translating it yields CASSEGGRAEAFF.

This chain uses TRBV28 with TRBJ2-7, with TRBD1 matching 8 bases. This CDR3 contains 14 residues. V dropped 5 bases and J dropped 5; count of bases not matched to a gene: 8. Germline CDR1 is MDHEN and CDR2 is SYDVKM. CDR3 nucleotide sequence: TGTGCCAGCAGTCCACCGGGACAGGCTCACGAGCAGTACTTC. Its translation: CASSPPGQAHEQYF.

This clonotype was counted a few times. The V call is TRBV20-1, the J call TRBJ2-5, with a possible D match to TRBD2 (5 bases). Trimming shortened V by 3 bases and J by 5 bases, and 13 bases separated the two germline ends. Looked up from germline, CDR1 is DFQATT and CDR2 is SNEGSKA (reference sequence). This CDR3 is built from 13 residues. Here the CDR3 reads CSARDSGWETQYF. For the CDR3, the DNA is TGCAGTGCTAGGGACTCCGGATGGGAGACCCAGTACTTC.

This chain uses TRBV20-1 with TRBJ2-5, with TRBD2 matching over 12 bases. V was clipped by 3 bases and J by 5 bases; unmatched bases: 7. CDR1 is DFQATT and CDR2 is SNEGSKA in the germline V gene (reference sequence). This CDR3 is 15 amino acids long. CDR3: CSASALAGGPETQYF. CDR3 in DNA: TGCAGTGCTAGTGCTCTAGCGGGAGGGCCGGAGACCCAGTACTTC.

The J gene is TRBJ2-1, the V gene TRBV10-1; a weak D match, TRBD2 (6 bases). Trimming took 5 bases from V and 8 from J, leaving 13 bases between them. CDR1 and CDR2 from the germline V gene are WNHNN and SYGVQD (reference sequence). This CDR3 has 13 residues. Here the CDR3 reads CASSLRLGDEQFF. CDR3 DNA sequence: TGCGCCAGCAGTTTACGACTAGGCGATGAGCAGTTCTTC.

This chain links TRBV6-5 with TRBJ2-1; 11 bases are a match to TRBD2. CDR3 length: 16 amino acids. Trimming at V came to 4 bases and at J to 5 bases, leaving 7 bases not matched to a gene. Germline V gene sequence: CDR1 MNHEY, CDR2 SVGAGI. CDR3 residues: CASSSVRLAGNNEQFF. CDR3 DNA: TGTGCCAGCAGTTCCGTTCGACTAGCGGGAAACAATGAGCAGTTCTTC.

CDR3 DNA: TGTGCCAGCAGTCCCCGGGACGGAGATAATTCACCCCTCCACTTT. This codes for CASSPRDGDNSPLHF. The J gene is TRBJ1-6, the V gene TRBV6-6, with D possibly being TRBD1 (5 bases). The CDR3 is 15 residues long. Deletions cut 5 bases from V and 5 bases from J, with 13 bases between. CDR1 is MNHNY, CDR2 SVGAGI, per germline (reference sequence).

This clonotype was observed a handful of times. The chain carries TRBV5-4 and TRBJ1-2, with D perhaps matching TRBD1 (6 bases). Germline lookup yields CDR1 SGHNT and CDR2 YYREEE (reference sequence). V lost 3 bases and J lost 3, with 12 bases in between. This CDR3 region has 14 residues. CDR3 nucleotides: TGTGCCAGCAGCTCCCTCTCAGGGGACTATGGCTACACCTTC. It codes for CASSSLSGDYGYTF.

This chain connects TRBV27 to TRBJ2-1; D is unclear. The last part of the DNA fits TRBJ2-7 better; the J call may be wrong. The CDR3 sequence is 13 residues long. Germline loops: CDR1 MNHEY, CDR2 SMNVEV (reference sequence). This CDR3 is CASSSENYNEQYF. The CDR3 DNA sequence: TGTGCCAGCAGCAGCGAGAACTACAATGAGCAGTACTTC.

CDR3 nucleotides: TGTGCCAGCAGCTTGGATACCTATGAAGACGACAGCTCCTACGAGCAGTACTTC. Translation: CASSLDTYEDDSSYEQYF. The genes are TRBV5-6 and TRBJ2-7; D perhaps matches TRBD1 (5 bases). Trimming removed 0 bases from V and 0 bases from J, with 19 bases in between. The CDR3 spans 18 residues. The germline V gene encodes CDR1 SGHDT and CDR2 YYEEEE.

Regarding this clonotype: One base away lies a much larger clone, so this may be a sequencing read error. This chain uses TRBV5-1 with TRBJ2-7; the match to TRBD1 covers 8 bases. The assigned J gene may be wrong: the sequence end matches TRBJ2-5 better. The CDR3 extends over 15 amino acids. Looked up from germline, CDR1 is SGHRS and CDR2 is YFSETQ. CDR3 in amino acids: CASSPSGGPQGTQYF. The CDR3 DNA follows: TGCGCCAGCAGCCCTTCAGGGGGCCCCCAAGGGACCCAGTACTTC.

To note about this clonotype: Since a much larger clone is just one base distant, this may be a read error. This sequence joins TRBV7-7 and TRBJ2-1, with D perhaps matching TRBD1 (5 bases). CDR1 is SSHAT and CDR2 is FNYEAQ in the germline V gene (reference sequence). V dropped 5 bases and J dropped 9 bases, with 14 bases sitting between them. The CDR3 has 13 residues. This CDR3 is CASSQTVVGEQFF. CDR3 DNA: TGTGCCAGCAGCCAGACAGTGGTTGGTGAGCAGTTCTTC.

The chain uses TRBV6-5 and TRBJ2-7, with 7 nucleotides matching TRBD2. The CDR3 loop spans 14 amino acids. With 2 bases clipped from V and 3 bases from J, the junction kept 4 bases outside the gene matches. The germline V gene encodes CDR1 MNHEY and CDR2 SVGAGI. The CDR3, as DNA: TGTGCCAGCAGTTACGCGAGGACTAGCTACGAGCAGTACTTC. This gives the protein CASSYARTSYEQYF.

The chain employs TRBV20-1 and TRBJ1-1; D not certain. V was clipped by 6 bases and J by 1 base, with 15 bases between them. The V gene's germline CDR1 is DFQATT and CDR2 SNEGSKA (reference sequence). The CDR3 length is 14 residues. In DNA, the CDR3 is TGCAGTGCGCGAAGGGCCGTTTCGAACACTGAAGCTTTCTTT. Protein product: CSARRAVSNTEAFF.

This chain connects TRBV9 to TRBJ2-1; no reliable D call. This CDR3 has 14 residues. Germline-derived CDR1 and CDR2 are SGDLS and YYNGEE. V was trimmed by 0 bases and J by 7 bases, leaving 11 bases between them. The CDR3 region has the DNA TGTGCCAGCAGCGTAGGGGGTCTACGAAATGAGCAGTTCTTC. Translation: CASSVGGLRNEQFF.

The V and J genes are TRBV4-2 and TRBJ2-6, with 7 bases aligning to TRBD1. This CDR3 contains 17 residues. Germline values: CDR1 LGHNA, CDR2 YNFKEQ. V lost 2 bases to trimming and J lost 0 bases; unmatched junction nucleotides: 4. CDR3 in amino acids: CASSQRDRPSGANVLTF. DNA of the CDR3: TGTGCCAGCAGCCAACGGGACAGACCCTCTGGGGCCAACGTCCTGACTTTC.

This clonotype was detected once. The CDR3 sequence is CAWSRGIKQYF. CDR3 nucleotide sequence: TGTGCCTGGAGCAGGGGGATCAAGCAGTACTTC. The rearrangement joins TRBV30 to TRBJ2-7, with 7 bases that match TRBD1. With 3 bases clipped from V and 8 bases from J, the junction kept 4 bases outside the gene matches. This CDR3 comprises 11 residues. Germline CDR1 GTSNPN, CDR2 SVGIG (reference sequence).

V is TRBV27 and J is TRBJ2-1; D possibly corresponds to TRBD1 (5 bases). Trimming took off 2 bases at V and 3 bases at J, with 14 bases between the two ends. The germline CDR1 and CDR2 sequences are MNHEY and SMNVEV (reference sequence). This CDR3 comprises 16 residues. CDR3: CASSLGHPILYNEQFF. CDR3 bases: TGTGCCAGCAGTTTAGGACACCCTATTCTCTACAATGAGCAGTTCTTC.

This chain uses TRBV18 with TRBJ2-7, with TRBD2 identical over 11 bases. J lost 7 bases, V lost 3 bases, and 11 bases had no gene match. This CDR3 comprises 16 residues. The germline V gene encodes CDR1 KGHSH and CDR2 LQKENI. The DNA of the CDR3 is TGTGCCAGCTCACCGGATGTTAGCGGGAGGGATCGGGAGCAGTACTTC. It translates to CASSPDVSGRDREQYF.